The following is a T cell receptor beta chain sequence with its context. These data belong to a study of CD8 T cells in Susac syndrome. RNA totalling roughly 0.5 to 1 ug underwent reverse transcription with random hexamers. Amplification of the TCR beta CDR3 was carried out by immunoSEQ multiplex PCR, which spanned a total of 54 Vbeta and 13 Jbeta segments. From the immunoSEQ multiplex PCR reads, TCRdb called clonotypes with MiXCR, one entry per CDR3 protein. This sample has around 120,000 distinct CDR3 sequences, with 93% found just once. The CDR3 is 14 residues long. Trimming stripped 3 bases from V and 8 bases from J, with 16 bases between. TCR beta sequences were obtained from blood CD8+ and CD4+ T cells. The multiple sclerosis control group comprised treatment-naive patients with stable or active relapsing-remitting disease. The CD8+ and CD4+ T cells were isolated magnetically using a negative isolation approach, whereas the TEMRA cells were enriched by FACS.

This chain links TRBV12-3 or TRBV12-4 with TRBJ1-2; D is perhaps TRBD1 (6 bases). This TCR was sampled from a human donor with multiple sclerosis. Sequenced sample: CD4+ T cells from PBMCs. The CDR3 DNA follows: TGTGCCAGCAGTTTTTCCCGATCAACAGGGGGCTACACCTTC. Residues: CASSFSRSTGGYTF.